This TCR beta chain stems from a study of cytomegalovirus exposure and HLA in healthy donors. Study conclusions and caveats: Cytomegalovirus association was assigned to more than 150 TCR beta chains.

Germline assignment: CDR1 LNHDA and CDR2 SQIVND (reference sequence). V shed 8 bases and J 5 bases; nucleotides not matched to a gene: 8. The length of the CDR3 is 16 residues. It was with 60 Vbeta and 13 Jbeta primers that the PCR ran. Profiling relied on immunoSEQ multiplex PCR, and the TCRdb table lists in-frame clones only, not all of them. In the table there are about 140,000 clones, approximately 80% of which are singletons. A word on this clone: What it binds is not known.

The source material was PBMCs. This TCR was recovered from a woman aged 40 to 50 in good health and CMV-seronegative. V usage is TRBV19 and J usage is TRBJ1-6; 11 bases are shared with TRBD1. The CDR3 bases are TGTGCCAGTTCCGGACAGGGGGCGGGAAATAATTCACCCCTCCACTTT. Its translation is CASSGQGAGNNSPLHF.